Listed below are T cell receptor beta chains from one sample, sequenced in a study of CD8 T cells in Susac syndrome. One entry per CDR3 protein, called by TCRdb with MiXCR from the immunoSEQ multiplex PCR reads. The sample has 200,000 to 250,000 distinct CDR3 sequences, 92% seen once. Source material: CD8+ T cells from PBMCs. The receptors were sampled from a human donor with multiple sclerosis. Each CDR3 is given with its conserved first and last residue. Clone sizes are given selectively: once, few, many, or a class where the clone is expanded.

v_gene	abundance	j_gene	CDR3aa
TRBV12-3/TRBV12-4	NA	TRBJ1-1	CASRRTGGARMDAFF
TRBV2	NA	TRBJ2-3	CASSGDRESRDTQYF
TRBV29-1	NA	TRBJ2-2	CSVDWNTGELFF
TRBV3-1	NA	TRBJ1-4	CASSPGQGVGKLFF
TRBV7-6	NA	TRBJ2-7	CASSPLAPPGPYEQYF
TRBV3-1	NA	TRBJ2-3	CASSQVSGSTDTQYF
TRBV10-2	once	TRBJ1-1	CASSESNREAFF
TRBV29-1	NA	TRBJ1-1	CSVVLGNTEAFF
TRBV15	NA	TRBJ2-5	CATSRGLAGQTRETQYF
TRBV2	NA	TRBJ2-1	CASTGGRASLANEQFF
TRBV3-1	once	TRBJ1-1	CASSPPTEDTEAFF
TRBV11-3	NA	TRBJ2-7	CASSSPGSPLGEQYF
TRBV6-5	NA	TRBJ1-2	CASSYYEGGQGEYGYTF
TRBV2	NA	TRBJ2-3	CASTAGSFTDTQYF
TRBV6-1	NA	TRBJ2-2	CASSEHPRTTGTGELFF
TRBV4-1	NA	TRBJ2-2	CASSQVETGELFF
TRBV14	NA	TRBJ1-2	CASSPQDRWGYTF
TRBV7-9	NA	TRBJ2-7	CASSSVGQVYEQYF
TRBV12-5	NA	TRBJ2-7	CASGSGTGAYEQYF
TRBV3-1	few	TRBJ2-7	CASSQDDRTVAYEQYF
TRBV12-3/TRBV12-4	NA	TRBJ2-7	CASSVGGANEQYF
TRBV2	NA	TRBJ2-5	CASRGLAGEETQYF
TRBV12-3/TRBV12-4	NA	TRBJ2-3	CASSFWRGEVDTQYF
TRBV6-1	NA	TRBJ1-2	CASSSRQATNYGYTF
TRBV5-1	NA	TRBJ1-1	CASSFVQGSEAFF
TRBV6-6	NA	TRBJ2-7	CASSYKAFPLPYEQYF
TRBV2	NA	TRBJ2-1	CASSEPSASYNEQFF
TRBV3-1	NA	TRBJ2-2	CASSQDGSGRDTGELFF
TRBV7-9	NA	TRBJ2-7	CASRGPNSYEQYF
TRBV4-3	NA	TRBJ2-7	CASSQDIDGRYEQYF